These T cell receptor beta chains were read from a single sample in a study of preoperative IRX-2 immunotherapy in early breast cancer. Data came from immunoSEQ multiplex PCR; TCRdb stores just in-frame clones and leaves some out. The sample lists roughly 29,000 clones; 90% were seen once. Sampling took place from a patient treated with IRX-2 immunotherapy. These receptors were collected from a human donor with breast cancer. CDR3s include the opening cysteine and the closing phenylalanine or tryptophan. Fields, in order: clone size, V gene, J gene, D gene, CDR3 protein, CDR3 DNA. The D gene is left open where the match is weak. Only some rows state a clone size, as once, few, many or a class for expanded clones.

>-|TRBV10-2|TRBJ2-7|TRBD1
CASDDRGPVGEQYF
TGCGCCAGCGATGACAGGGGCCCCGTCGGCGAGCAGTACTTC
>-|TRBV7-7|TRBJ2-5|-
CASSSQGPQETQYF
TGTGCCAGCAGCTCCCAGGGTCCCCAAGAGACCCAGTACTTC
>-|TRBV27|TRBJ1-2|-
CASSSRGGERGYTF
TGTGCCAGCAGTTCCCGGGGAGGGGAACGCGGCTACACCTTC
>-|TRBV28|TRBJ1-1|TRBD1
CASSYRGRGTEAFF
TGTGCCAGCAGTTATAGGGGGCGGGGCACTGAAGCTTTCTTT
>-|TRBV5-1|TRBJ2-5|TRBD1
CASSIAPDREETQYF
TGCGCCAGCAGCATAGCCCCGGACAGGGAGGAGACCCAGTACTTC
>-|TRBV27|TRBJ1-2|-
CASSPPGGAGGYTF
TGTGCCAGCAGTCCCCCCGGGGGGGCCGGGGGCTACACCTTC
>-|TRBV11-2|TRBJ1-6|TRBD1
CASSLVGQGSSPLHF
TGTGCCAGCAGCTTAGTGGGACAGGGTTCTTCACCCCTCCACTTT
>-|TRBV5-1|TRBJ2-5|TRBD2
CASITGTSGGQETQYF
TGCGCCAGCATAACCGGGACTAGCGGAGGCCAAGAGACCCAGTACTTC
>-|TRBV18|TRBJ1-3|TRBD1
CASSTGTGAGNTIYF
TGTGCCAGCTCAACCGGGACAGGGGCTGGAAACACCATATATTTT
>once|TRBV7-2|TRBJ1-2|-
CASSHRSNYGYTF
TGTGCCAGCAGCCACCGATCTAACTATGGCTACACCTTC
>-|TRBV10-3|TRBJ1-4|-
CAISESRLANEKLFF
TGTGCCATCAGTGAGTCGAGGCTGGCTAATGAAAAACTGTTTTTT
>-|TRBV10-1|TRBJ1-3|-
CASSATGGNTIYF
TGCGCCAGCAGTGCGACTGGGGGAAACACCATATATTTT
>-|TRBV27|TRBJ2-7|TRBD1
CASSSRTGYTYEQYF
TGTGCCAGCAGTTCTCGGACAGGGTATACCTACGAGCAGTACTTC
>-|TRBV7-9|TRBJ2-3|-
CASSLAPGAADTQYF
TGTGCCAGCAGCTTAGCGCCAGGGGCCGCAGATACGCAGTATTTT
>-|TRBV5-8|TRBJ1-1|-
CASSLWGANTEAFF
TGTGCCAGCAGCTTATGGGGCGCAAACACTGAAGCTTTCTTT